These 10 T cell receptor beta chains share one sample of origin, sequenced in a study of blood T cell repertoires in COVID-19 (dated by TCRdb to 2020 to 2021). Libraries were made using the immunoSEQ multiplex PCR assay. TCRdb took over this immuneACCESS table, retaining in-frame rearrangements with V and J assigned. Such tables are incomplete; in checked studies, under half of the missing clones stem from an unresolved V gene, and the remainder is unexplained. Present in this sample are approximately 440,000 clones, around 91% of which were seen just once. Together, the top ten hold 0.6% to 0.7% of the sample. The sample taken for sequencing was PBMCs or T cells enriched from blood (not recorded which). These receptors were taken from a man aged 18 to 29 who had recovered from COVID-19.

The chain recombines TRBV4-1 with TRBJ1-5, with D possibly being TRBD1 (6 bases). V lost 4 bases and J 6 bases, leaving 10 bases between the germline ends. This CDR3 spans 13 amino acids. Germline V gives CDR1 MGHRA, CDR2 YSYEKL. The CDR3 protein is CASSPQGSQPQHF. As DNA, the CDR3 is TGCGCCAGCAGCCCTCAGGGGAGTCAGCCCCAGCATTTT.

The chain is built from TRBV10-3 and TRBJ2-3; D is unclear. V was cut by 0 bases and J by 8 bases, with 12 bases left in between. The V gene's germline CDR1 is ENHRY and CDR2 SYGVKD. The CDR3 is 14 amino acids. The CDR3 DNA reads TGTGCCATCAGTGAGTCTTCCCTACCCGGTACGCAGTATTTT. This encodes CAISESSLPGTQYF.

This chain connects TRBV10-1 to TRBJ2-7; D gene uncertain. The germline V and J ends were trimmed by 5 bases and 2 bases, with 4 bases remaining between them. From germline, CDR1 is WNHNN and CDR2 SYGVQD (reference sequence). The CDR3 runs to 11 residues. The CDR3 loop reads CASSSTYEQYF. The CDR3 DNA reads as TGCGCCAGCAGTTCTACCTACGAGCAGTACTTC.

This clone appeared a single time. The CDR3 region has the DNA TGTGCCAGCAGTGTAACAGCATCCTATGGCTACACCTTC. This sequence encodes CASSVTASYGYTF. The chain uses TRBV6-4 and TRBJ1-2; D unclear. V was clipped by 4 bases and J by 4 bases, with 10 bases between them. The CDR3 spans 13 residues. Germline-derived CDR1 and CDR2 are MRHNA and SNTAGT.

V gene TRBV5-1 combines with J gene TRBJ1-1, with TRBD1 as a possible D gene (5 bases). The CDR3 spans 14 residues. Germline lookup yields CDR1 SGHRS and CDR2 YFSETQ. V lost 5 bases and J 2 bases, leaving 13 bases between the germline ends. The CDR3 DNA reads TGCGCCAGCAGTTATGCAGGGTCTAACACTGAAGCTTTCTTT. The encoded protein is CASSYAGSNTEAFF.

V and J are TRBV7-9 and TRBJ2-1; D possibly corresponds to TRBD2 (6 bases). Germline CDR1 reads SEHNR; CDR2 reads FQNEAQ (reference sequence). This CDR3 region has 16 residues. V lost 5 bases to trimming and J lost 9 bases, with 23 bases between them. The CDR3 bases are TGTGCCAGCAGCCCCCACGGCGGGAAGAAGGAGGGTGAGCAGTTCTTC. It encodes CASSPHGGKKEGEQFF.

The CDR3 reads CASSSAGTSSSGNTIYF. CDR3 sequence (DNA): TGCGCCAGCAGCTCGGCCGGGACTTCCTCCTCTGGAAACACCATATATTTT. The J gene is TRBJ1-3, the V gene TRBV5-1; TRBD1 is a possible D gene (5 bases). The CDR3 loop spans 17 amino acids. Per the germline V gene, CDR1 is SGHRS and CDR2 is YFSETQ. V lost 3 bases to trimming and J lost 0 bases, with 16 bases between them.

The rearrangement links TRBV5-1 to TRBJ2-6; the match to TRBD2 covers 8 bases. The CDR3 is made up of 19 amino acids. Trimming at V came to 4 bases and at J to 1 base, leaving 13 bases not matched to a gene. The germline CDR1 and CDR2 sequences are SGHRS and YFSETQ. CDR3 sequence (DNA): TGCGCCAGCAGCGCAGAACCGGGACTAGGGATATCTGGGGCCAACGTCCTGACTTTC. It specifies CASSAEPGLGISGANVLTF.

V gene TRBV9 combines with J gene TRBJ1-1; no firm D call. CDR1 and CDR2 from the germline V gene are SGDLS and YYNGEE. The CDR3 runs to 13 residues. With 7 bases removed from V and 2 bases from J, the gap between germline ends came to 12 bases. CDR3 sequence: CASSKIENTEAFF. CDR3 coding DNA: TGTGCCAGCTCAAAGATAGAAAACACTGAAGCTTTCTTT. The variable domain in full, completed from reference TRBV9 and TRBJ1-1, reads DSGVTQTPKHLITATGQRVTLRCSPRSGDLSVYWYQQSLDQGLQFLIQYYNGEERAKGNILERFSAQQFPDLHSELNLSSLELGDSALYFCASSKIENTEAFFGQGTRLTVV.

The V and J genes are TRBV10-1 and TRBJ2-1, with 12 bases lining up with TRBD2. Losses at the gene ends were 7 bases for V and 5 bases for J; bases not matched to a gene: 9. The CDR3 covers 16 residues. Germline lookup yields CDR1 WNHNN and CDR2 SYGVQD (reference sequence). DNA for the CDR3: TGCGCCAGCACTGATCCTAGCGGGAGGGCGAACAATGAGCAGTTCTTC. Translating gives CASTDPSGRANNEQFF.